This TCR beta chain emerged from a study of blood T cell repertoires in COVID-19. The table came from immunoSEQ multiplex PCR; TCRdb's copy has only in-frame clones and leaves some out. Of around 270,000 clones listed, 84% were seen once; the top ten hold approximately 1.5%. The CDR3 loop spans 15 amino acids. The J segment lost 4 bases and the V segment lost 8 bases, leaving 8 bases of the junction unmatched. Looked up from germline, CDR1 is ENHRY and CDR2 is SYGVKD. The chain uses TRBV10-3 and TRBJ2-6; the match to TRBD2 covers 7 bases. The sequenced sample was peripheral blood. This receptor was obtained from a woman aged 40 to 50 who had recovered from COVID-19. The CDR3 DNA reads TGTGCCATCCGGGGGGTGGGATCCGGGGCCAACGTCCTGACTTTC. It encodes CAIRGVGSGANVLTF.